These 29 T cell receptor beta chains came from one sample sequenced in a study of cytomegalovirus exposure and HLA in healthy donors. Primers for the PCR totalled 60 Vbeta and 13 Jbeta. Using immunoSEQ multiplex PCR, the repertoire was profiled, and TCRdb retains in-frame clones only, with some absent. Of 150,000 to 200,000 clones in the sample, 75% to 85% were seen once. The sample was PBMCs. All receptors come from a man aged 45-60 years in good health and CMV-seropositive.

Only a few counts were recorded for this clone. CDR3 amino acids: CASSRTGVEQYF. CDR3 coding DNA: TGTGCCAGCAGCAGGACAGGGGTCGAGCAGTACTTC. The chain combines TRBV5-6 with TRBJ2-7, with 9 bases aligning to TRBD1. After removal of 4 bases from V and 6 bases from J, the junction contained 2 bases not matched to a gene. CDR1 and CDR2 from the germline V gene are SGHDT and YYEEEE. This CDR3 spans 12 amino acids.

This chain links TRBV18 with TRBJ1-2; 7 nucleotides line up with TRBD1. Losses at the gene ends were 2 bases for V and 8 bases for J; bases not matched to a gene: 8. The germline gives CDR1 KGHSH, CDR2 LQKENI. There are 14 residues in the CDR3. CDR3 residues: CASSPATGLGGYTF. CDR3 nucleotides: TGTGCCAGCTCACCAGCGACAGGGTTAGGAGGCTACACCTTC.

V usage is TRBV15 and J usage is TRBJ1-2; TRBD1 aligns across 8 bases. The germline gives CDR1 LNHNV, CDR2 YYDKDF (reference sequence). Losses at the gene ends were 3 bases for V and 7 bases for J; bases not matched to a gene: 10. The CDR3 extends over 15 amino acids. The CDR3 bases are TGTGCCACCAGCAGTGCCGCAGGGGGCGCGAGTGGCTACACCTTC. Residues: CATSSAAGGASGYTF.

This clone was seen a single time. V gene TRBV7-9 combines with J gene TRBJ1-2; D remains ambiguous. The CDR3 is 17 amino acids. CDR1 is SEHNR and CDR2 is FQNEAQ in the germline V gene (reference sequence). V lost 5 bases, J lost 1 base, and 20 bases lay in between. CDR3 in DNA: TGTGCCAGCAGCCCAACGATTAGGAGGGCCTTTAACTATGGCTACACCTTC. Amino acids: CASSPTIRRAFNYGYTF.

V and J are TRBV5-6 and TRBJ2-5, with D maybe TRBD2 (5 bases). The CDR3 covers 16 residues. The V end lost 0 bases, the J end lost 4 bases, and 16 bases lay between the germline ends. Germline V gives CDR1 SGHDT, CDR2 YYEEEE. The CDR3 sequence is CASSLAGFGVGETQYF. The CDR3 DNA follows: TGTGCCAGCAGCTTGGCTGGGTTCGGGGTGGGAGAGACCCAGTACTTC.

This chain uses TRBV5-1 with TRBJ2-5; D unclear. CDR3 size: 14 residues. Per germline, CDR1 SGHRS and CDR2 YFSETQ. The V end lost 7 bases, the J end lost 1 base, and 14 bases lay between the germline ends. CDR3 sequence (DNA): TGCGCCAGCGCCCGCTCGAGGCCCCAAGAGACCCAGTACTTC. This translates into CASARSRPQETQYF.

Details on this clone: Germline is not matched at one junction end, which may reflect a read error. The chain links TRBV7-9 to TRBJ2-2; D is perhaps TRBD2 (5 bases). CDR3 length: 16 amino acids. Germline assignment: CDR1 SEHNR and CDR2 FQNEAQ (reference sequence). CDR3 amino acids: CSSSLAGTRRTGELFF. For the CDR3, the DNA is TGTTCCAGCAGCTTAGCTGGCACTAGACGCACCGGGGAGCTGTTTTTT.

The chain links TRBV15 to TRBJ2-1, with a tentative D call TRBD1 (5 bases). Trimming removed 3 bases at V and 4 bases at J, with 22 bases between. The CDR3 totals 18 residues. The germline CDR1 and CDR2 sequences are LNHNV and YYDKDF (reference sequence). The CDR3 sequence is CATSRKGPDTNFYNEQFF. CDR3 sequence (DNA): TGTGCCACCAGCAGGAAGGGGCCAGACACAAACTTTTACAATGAGCAGTTCTTC.

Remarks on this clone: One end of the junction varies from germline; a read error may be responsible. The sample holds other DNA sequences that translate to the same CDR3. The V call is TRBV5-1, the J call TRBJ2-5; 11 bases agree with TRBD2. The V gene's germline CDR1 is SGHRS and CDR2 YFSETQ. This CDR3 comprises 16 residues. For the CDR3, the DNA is TGCGCTAGCAGCTTTGCGACTAGCGGGGCGCAAGAGACCCAGTACTTC. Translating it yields CASSFATSGAQETQYF.

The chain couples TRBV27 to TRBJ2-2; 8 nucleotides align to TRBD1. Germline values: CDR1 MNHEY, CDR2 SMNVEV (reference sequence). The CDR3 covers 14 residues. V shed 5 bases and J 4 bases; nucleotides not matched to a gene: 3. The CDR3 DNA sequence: TGTGCCAGCAGTCGGACAGGGATCACCGGGGAGCTGTTTTTT. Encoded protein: CASSRTGITGELFF.

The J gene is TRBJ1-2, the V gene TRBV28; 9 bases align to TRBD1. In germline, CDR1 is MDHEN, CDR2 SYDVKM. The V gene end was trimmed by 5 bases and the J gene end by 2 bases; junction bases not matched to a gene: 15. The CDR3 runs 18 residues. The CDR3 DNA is TGTGCCAGCAGTCTAGCCTCGCCGGGACAGGGTCCGAACTATGGCTACACCTTC. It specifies CASSLASPGQGPNYGYTF.

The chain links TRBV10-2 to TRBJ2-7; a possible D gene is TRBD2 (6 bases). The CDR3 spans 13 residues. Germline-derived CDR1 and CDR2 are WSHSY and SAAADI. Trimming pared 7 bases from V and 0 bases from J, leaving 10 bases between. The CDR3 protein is CASKGRDSYEQYF. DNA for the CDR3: TGCGCCAGCAAAGGGCGGGACTCCTACGAGCAGTACTTC.

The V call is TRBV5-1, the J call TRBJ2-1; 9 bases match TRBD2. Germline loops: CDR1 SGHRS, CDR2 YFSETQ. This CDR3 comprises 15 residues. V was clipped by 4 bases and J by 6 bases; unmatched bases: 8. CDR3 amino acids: CASSVAGDTANEQFF. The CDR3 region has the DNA TGCGCCAGCAGCGTAGCGGGAGACACCGCCAATGAGCAGTTCTTC.

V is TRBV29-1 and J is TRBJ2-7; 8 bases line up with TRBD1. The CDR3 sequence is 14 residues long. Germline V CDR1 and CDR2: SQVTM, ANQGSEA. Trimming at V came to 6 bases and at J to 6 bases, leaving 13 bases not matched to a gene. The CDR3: CSVTRGQSIREQYF. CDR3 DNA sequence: TGCAGCGTGACCAGGGGGCAAAGTATTCGCGAGCAGTACTTC.

The CDR3 here is CASLSGGAAETQYF. The CDR3 DNA sequence: TGCGCCAGCCTTAGCGGGGGGGCCGCGGAGACCCAGTACTTC. The V gene is TRBV5-1, the J gene TRBJ2-5; the match to TRBD2 covers 11 bases. The V segment lost 7 bases and the J segment 5 bases; nucleotides outside the gene matches: 7. The CDR3 runs 14 residues. Germline V gene lookup returns CDR1 SGHRS and CDR2 YFSETQ.

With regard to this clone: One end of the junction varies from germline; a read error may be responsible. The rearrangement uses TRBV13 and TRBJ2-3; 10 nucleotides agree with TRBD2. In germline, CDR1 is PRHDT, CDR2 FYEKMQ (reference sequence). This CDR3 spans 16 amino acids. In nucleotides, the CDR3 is TGTGCCAGCACCTTAGACGAGCGGGAGGGCCGAAATACGCAGTATTTT. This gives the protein CASTLDEREGRNTQYF.

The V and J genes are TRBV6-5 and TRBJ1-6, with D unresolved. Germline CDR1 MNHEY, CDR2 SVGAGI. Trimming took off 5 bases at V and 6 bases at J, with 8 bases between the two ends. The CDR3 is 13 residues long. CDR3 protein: CASSPEFNSPLHF. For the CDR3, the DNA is TGTGCCAGCAGTCCAGAATTTAATTCACCCCTCCACTTT.

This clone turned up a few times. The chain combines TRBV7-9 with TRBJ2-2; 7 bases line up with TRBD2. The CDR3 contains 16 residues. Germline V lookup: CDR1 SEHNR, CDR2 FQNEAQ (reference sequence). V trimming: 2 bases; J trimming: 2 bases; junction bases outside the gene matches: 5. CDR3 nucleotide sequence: TGTGCCAGCAGCTTACGGGCGGGAGCAAACACCGGGGAGCTGTTTTTT. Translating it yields CASSLRAGANTGELFF.

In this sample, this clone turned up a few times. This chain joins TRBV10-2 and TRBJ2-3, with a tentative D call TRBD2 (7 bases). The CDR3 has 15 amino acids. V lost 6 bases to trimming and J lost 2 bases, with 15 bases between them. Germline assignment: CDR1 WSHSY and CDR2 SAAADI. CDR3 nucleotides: TGCGCCAGCAGGGGGGGGCAGGGGAACACAGATACGCAGTATTTT. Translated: CASRGGQGNTDTQYF.

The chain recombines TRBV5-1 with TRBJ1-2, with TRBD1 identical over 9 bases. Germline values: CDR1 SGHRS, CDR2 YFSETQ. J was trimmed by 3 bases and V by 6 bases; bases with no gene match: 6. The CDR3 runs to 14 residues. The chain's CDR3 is CASNRGQGHYGYTF. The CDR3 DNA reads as TGCGCCAGCAACCGGGGACAGGGACACTATGGCTACACCTTC.

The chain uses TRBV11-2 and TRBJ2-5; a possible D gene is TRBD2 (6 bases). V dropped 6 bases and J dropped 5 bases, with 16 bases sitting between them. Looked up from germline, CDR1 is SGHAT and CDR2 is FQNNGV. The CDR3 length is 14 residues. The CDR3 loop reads CASSTPGLLETQYF. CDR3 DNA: TGTGCCAGCAGTACTCCGGGACTTTTGGAGACCCAGTACTTC.

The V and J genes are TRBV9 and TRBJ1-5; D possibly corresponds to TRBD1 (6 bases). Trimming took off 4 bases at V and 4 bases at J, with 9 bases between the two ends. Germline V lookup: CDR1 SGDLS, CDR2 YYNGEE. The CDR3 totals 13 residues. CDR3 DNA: TGTGCCAGCAGCCATCAGGGGAATCAGCCCCAGCATTTT. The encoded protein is CASSHQGNQPQHF.

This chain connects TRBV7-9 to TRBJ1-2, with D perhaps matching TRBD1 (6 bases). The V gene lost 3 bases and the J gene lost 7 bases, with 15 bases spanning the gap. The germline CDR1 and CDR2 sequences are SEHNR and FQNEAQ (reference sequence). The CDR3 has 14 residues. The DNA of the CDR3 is TGTGCCAGCAGCTTTGCTGGACAGAGGGTTGGCTACACCTTC. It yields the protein CASSFAGQRVGYTF.

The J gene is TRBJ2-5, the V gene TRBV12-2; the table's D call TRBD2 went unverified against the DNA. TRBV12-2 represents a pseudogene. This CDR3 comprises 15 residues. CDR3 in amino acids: CASRLAPRDCETQYF. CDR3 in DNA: TGTGCAAGTCGCTTAGCCCCCCGGGACTGCGAGACCCAGTACTTC.

CDR3 DNA sequence: TGTGCCAGCAGCTTAACAGGTAGCGGGAGTGGAGAGACCCAGTACTTC. It codes for CASSLTGSGSGETQYF. This chain uses TRBV11-2 with TRBJ2-5; 9 bases line up with TRBD2. The CDR3 is 16 amino acids. Germline-derived CDR1 and CDR2 are SGHAT and FQNNGV. Losses at the gene ends were 2 bases for V and 4 bases for J; bases not matched to a gene: 8.

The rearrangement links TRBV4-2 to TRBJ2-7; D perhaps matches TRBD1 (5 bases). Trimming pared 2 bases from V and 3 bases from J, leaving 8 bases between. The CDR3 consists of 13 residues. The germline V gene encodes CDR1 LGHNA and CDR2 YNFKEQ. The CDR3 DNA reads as TGTGCCAGCAGCCAATCCCAGGGCTACGAGCAGTACGTC. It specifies CASSQSQGYEQYV.

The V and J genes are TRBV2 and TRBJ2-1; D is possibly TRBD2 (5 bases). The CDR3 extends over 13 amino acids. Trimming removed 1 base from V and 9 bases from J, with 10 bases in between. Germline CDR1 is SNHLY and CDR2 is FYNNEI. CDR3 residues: CASSEGRRTEQFF. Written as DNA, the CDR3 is TGTGCCAGCAGTGAAGGGAGGCGTACTGAGCAGTTCTTC.

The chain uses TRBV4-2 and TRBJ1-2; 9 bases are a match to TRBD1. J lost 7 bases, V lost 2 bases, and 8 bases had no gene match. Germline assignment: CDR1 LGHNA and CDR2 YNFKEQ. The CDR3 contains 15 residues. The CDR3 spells CASSQPPGQGFGYTF. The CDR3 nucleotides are TGTGCCAGCAGCCAACCTCCGGGACAGGGATTTGGCTACACCTTC.

In DNA, the CDR3 is TGTGCCACGAAGGCAGGTTCAAATGAAAAACTGTTTTTT. It encodes CATKAGSNEKLFF. This chain connects TRBV2 to TRBJ1-4; no clear D. V lost 10 bases, J lost 5 bases, and 14 bases lay in between. CDR3 length: 13 amino acids. Germline assignment: CDR1 SNHLY and CDR2 FYNNEI. The entire variable domain, with the rest obtained from reference TRBV2 and TRBJ1-4, is as follows: EPEVTQTPSHQVTQMGQEVILRCVPISNHLYFYWYRQILGQKVEFLVSFYNNEISEKSEIFDDQFSVERPDGSNFTLKIRSTKLEDSAMYFCATKAGSNEKLFFGSGTQLSVL.